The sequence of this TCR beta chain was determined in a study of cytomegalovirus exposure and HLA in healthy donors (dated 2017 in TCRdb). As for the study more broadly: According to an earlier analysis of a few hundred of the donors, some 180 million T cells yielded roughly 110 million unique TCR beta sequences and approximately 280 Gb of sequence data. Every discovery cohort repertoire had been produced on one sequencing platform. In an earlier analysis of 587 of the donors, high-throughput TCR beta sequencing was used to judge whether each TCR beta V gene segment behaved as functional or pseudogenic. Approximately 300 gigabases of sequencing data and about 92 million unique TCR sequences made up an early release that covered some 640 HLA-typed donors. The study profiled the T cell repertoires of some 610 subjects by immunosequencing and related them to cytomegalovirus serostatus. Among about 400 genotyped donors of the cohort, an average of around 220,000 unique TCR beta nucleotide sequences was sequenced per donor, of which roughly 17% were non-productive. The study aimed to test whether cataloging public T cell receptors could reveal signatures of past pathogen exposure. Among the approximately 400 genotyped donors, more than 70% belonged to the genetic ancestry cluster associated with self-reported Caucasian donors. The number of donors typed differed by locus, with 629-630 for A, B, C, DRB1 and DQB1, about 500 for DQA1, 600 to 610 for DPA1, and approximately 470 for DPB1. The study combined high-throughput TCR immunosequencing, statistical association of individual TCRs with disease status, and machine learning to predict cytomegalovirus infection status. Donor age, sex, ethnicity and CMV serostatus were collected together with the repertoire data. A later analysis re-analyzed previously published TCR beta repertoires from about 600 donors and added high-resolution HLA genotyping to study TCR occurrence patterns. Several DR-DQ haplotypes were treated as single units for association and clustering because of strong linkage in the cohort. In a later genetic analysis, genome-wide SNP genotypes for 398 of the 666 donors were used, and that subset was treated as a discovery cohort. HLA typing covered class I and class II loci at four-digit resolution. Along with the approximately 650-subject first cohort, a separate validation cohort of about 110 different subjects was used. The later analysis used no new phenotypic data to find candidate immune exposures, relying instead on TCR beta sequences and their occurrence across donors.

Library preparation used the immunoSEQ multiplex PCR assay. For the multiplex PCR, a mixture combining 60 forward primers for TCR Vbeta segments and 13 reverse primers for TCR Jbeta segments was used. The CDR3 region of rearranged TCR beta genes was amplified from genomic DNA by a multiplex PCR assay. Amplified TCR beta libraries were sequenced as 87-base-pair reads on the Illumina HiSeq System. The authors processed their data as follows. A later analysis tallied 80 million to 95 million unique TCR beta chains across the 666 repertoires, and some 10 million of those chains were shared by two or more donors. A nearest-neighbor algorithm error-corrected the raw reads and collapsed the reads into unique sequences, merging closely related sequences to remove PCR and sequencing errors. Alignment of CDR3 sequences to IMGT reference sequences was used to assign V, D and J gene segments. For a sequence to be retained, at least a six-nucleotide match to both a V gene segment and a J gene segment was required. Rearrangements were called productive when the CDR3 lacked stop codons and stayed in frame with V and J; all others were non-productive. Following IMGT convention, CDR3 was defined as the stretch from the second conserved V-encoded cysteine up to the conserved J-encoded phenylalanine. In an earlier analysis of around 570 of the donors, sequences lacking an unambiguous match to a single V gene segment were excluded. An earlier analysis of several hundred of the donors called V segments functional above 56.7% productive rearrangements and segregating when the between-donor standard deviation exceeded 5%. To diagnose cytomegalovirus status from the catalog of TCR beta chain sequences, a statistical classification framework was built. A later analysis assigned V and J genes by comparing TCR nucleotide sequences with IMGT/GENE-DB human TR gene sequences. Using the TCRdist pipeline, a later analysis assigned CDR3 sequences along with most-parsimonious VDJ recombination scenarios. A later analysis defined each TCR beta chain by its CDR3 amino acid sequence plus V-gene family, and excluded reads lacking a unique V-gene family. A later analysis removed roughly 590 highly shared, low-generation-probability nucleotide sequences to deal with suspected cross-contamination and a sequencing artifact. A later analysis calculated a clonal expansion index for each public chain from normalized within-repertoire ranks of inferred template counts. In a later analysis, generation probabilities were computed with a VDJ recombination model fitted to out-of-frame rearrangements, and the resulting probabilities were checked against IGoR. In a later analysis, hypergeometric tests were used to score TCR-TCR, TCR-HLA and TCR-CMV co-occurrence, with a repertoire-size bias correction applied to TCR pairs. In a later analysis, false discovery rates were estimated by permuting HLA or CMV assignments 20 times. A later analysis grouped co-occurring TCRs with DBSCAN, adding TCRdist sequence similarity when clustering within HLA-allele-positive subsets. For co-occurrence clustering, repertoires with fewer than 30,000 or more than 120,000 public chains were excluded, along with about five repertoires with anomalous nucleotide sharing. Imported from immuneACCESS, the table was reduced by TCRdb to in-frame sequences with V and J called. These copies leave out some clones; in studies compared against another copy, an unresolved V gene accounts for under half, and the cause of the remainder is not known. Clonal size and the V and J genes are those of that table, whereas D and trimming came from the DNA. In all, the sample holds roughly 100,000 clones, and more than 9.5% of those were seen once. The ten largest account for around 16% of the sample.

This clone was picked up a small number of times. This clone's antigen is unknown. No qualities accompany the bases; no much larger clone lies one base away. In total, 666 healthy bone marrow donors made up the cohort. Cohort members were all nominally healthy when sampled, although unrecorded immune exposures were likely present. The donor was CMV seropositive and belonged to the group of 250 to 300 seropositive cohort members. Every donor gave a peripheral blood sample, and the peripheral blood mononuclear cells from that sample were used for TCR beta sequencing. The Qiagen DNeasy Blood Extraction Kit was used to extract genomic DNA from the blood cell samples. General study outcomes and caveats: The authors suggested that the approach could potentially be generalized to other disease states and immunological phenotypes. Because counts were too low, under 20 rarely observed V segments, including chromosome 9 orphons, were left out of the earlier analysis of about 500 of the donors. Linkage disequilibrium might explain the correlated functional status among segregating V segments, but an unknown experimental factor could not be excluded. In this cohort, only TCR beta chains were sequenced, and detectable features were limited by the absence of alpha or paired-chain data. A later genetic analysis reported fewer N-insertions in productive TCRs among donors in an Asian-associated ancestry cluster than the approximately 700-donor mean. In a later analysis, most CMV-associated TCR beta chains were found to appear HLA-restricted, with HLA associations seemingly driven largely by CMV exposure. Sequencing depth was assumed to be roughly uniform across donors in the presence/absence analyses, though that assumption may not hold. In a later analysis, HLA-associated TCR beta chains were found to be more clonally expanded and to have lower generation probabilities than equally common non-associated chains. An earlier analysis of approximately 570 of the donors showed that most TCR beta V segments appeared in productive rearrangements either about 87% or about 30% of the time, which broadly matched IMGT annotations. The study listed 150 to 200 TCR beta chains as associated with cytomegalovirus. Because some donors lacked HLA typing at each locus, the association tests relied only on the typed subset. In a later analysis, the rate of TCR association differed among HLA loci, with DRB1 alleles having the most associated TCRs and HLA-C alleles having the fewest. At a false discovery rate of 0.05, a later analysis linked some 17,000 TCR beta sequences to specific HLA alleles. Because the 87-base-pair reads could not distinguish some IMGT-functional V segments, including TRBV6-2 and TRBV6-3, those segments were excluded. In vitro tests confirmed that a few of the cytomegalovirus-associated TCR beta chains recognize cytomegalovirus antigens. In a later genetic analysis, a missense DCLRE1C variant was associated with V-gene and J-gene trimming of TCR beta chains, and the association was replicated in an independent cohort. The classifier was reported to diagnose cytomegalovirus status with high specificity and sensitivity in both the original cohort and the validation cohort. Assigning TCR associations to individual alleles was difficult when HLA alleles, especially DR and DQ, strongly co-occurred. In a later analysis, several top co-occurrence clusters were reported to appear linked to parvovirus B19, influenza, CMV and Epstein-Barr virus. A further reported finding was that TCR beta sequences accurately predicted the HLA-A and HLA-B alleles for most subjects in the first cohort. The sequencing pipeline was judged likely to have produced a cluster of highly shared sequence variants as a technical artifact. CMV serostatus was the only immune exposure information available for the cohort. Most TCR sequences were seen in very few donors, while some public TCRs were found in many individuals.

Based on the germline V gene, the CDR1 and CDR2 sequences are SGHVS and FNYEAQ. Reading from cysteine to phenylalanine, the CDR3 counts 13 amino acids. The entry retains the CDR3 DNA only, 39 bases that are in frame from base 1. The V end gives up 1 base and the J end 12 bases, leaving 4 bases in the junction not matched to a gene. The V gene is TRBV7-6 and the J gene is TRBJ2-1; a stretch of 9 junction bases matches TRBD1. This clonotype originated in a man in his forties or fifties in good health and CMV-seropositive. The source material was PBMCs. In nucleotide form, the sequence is TGTGCCAGCAGCTTAGAGGGACAGGGACGGCAGTTCTTC. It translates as CASSLEGQGRQFF.